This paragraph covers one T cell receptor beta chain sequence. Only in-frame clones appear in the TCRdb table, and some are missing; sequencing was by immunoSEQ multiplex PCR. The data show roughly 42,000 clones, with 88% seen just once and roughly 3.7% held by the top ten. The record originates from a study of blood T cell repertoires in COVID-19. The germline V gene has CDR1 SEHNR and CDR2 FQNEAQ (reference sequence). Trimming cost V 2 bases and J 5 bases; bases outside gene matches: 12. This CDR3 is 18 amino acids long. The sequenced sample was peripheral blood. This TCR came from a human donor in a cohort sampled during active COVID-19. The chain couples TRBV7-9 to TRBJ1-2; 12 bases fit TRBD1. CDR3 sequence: CASSLTGTGGGRRYGYTF. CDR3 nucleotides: TGTGCCAGCAGCTTAACCGGGACAGGGGGCGGTCGGAGATATGGCTACACCTTC. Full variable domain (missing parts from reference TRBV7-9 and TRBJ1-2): DTGVSQNPRHKITKRGQNVTFRCDPISEHNRLYWYRQTLGQGPEFLTYFQNEAQLEKSRLLSDRFSAERPKGSFSTLEIQRTEQGDSAMYLCASSLTGTGGGRRYGYTFGSGTRLTVV.